What follows describes a single T cell receptor beta chain. What this receptor recognizes is not known. One base away there is no much larger clone; base qualities are not given. From the germline V gene, CDR1 is SNHLY and CDR2 is FYNNEI. A distance of 11 bases separates the germline ends of V and J, which lose 5 bases and 4 bases respectively. From its cysteine to its phenylalanine, the CDR3 spans 13 amino acids. The only DNA kept is the CDR3, 39 bases in frame from the first base. Genomic DNA was extracted from sorted cells for sequencing of the TCRbeta CDR3 region. The immunoSEQ Assay was used to sequence the TCRbeta CDR3 regions. TCRdb holds this immuneACCESS table with in-frame rearrangements only. Some clones are missing; in checked studies, unresolved V genes explain under half, and the rest has no known cause. In this sample the table shows around 50,000 clones, approximately 86% of which occur a single time. The ten top clones hold 3.1% of the sample.

The trial excluded patients who had a history of autoimmune disease or who were on systemic immunosuppression. Peripheral blood for TCR sequencing was collected from all dose cohorts at baseline, on cycle 4 day 1, and on cycle 7 day 1. Samples were obtained from an open-label, multicenter, first-in-human phase I dose-escalation trial of ivuxolimab. Adults with locally advanced or metastatic melanoma, renal cell, hepatocellular, or head and neck squamous cell carcinoma were enrolled in the trial. Before TCR sequencing, CD4+ T cells and CD8+ T cells were sorted from peripheral blood as separate populations. The data were obtained in a study of OX40 agonist ivuxolimab in advanced cancers. At the level of the whole study: The costimulatory receptor OX40 (CD134) was targeted by ivuxolimab, a fully human IgG2 agonistic monoclonal antibody. Intravenous ivuxolimab was administered to patients every 2 weeks at six dose levels: 0.01, 0.1, 0.3, 1.5, 3 and 10 mg/kg. Peripheral TCRbeta sequencing was intended to test whether TCR sequence diversity was altered and clonal T-cell expansion was caused by ivuxolimab. Partial responses occurred in three dose-escalation patients, of whom one had hepatocellular carcinoma and two had cutaneous melanoma. Of the roughly 50 dose-escalation patients, hepatocellular carcinoma was present in approximately 20, melanoma in some 15, renal cell carcinoma in 9 and head and neck cancer in 9. The paper covers the monotherapy dose-escalation part of the phase I ivuxolimab trial, which included N of about 51 patients. In the dose-escalation cohort, 75% to 90% of patients were male, and the mean age was roughly 60 years with a range of roughly 23 to 79. Patients were allowed to have had prior anti-PD-1, anti-PD-L1 or anti-CTLA-4 therapy, and 40% of the dose-escalation patients had previously received checkpoint inhibitors. Overall study outcomes, separate from this receptor: At doses of 0.1 to 3.0 mg/kg, clonal expansion of both CD4+ and CD8+ blood T cells was observed from baseline to week 6. After ivuxolimab, more expanded clones were found on average in CD8+ T cells than in CD4+ T cells. Low levels of normalized T-cell clonal expansion were also seen in some nonresponding patients. Antigen specificity was not determined for the clonally expanded peripheral T cells. In partial responders in the 0.1-3.0 mg/kg groups, normalized peripheral clonal expansion was found to be among the lowest, especially among CD8+ T cells.

Recombination linked TRBV2 to TRBJ1-2, with the D gene not confidently named. This specimen was CD4+ or CD8+ T cells sorted from blood, taken in a trial of the OX40 agonist ivuxolimab. This TCR was recovered from an adult with an advanced solid tumor such as melanoma, head and neck, liver or kidney cancer. The DNA reads TGTGCCAGCAGTCTTGAGCAGAGCTATGGCTACACCTTC. Translated, it reads CASSLEQSYGYTF.